This T cell receptor (beta chain) comes out of a study of CD8 T cells in Susac syndrome. CD8+ and CD4+ T cells from blood underwent TCR beta sequencing. CDR3 length equals 13 residues. Germline V gene data show CDR1 as SQVTM and CDR2 as ANQGSEA. After removal of 5 bases from V and 3 bases from J, the junction contained 5 bases not matched to a gene. Random-hexamer reverse transcription was applied to roughly 0.45 to 1 ug RNA. TCRdb analysed the immunoSEQ multiplex PCR reads with MiXCR anew, one entry per CDR3 protein. The sample yields some 150,000 distinct CDR3 sequences, around 94% seen once. The TCR originated in a human donor in good health. Material for sequencing was CD4+ T cells from PBMCs. The genes are TRBV29-1 and TRBJ2-3; TRBD1 agrees at 7 bases. The CDR3, as DNA: TGCAGCGTTCGGGACAGCAGGACAGATACGCAGTATTTT. As protein: CSVRDSRTDTQYF.